This TCR beta chain was sequenced in a study of blood T cells in healthy people across ages. The study, taken as a whole, reports: A conclusive naive versus antigen-experienced comparison was prevented by the unsorted PBMCs. Relative to aged donors, long-lived donors carried more naive CD4+ cells and displayed higher diversity. Naive T cell percentage showed a strong correlation with the diversity of TCR beta.

Germline assignment: CDR1 MNHEY and CDR2 SVGEGT. The CDR3 is made up of 16 amino acids. Trimming stripped 0 bases from V and 0 bases from J, with 9 bases between. This clonotype was detected a few times. The antigen remains undetermined. A J-beta primer mix and a sample-barcoded 5' primer were used in a second PCR of about 7 to 11 cycles. At least 2.5 million CDR3-containing paired-end reads were obtained per sample. From the 5' RACE reads, TCRdb called clonotypes with MiXCR, one entry per CDR3 protein. The sample yields around 2 million distinct CDR3 sequences, approximately 39% seen once. The chain uses TRBV6-2 or TRBV6-3 and TRBJ2-1; possible D gene TRBD2, 7 bases. This clonotype was sampled from a human donor in good health. Sequencing was performed on blood. CDR3 nucleotides: TGTGCCAGCAGTTACTCAAGGGGGGGCTCCTACAATGAGCAGTTCTTC. This sequence encodes CASSYSRGGSYNEQFF.